This TCR beta chain was identified in a study of blood T cell repertoires in COVID-19. About the study: Samples came from the United States, Italy and Spain, spanning acute and convalescent COVID-19. PBMCs, B-cell-depleted T cells, or T cells provided the cDNA or gDNA that made up the material.

The CDR3 has 17 residues. V trimming: 3 bases; J trimming: 3 bases; junction bases outside the gene matches: 12. CDR1 LGHNT and CDR2 FRNRAP come from the germline V gene. Method: immunoSEQ multiplex PCR; TCRdb's copy keeps in-frame clones and lacks some. The repertoire has fewer than 450,000 clones, approximately 90% of them found once; the top ten carry approximately 12%. This rearrangement joins TRBV12-5 to TRBJ1-1, with 8 positions matching TRBD1. The clonotype comes from a woman in her 50s with COVID-19, enrolled during active disease. The source material was peripheral blood. The CDR3 loop is CASGLGASGGYDTEAFF. The CDR3 DNA reads as TGTGCTAGTGGTTTAGGGGCTTCAGGGGGCTATGACACTGAAGCTTTCTTT. Together with reference TRBV12-5 and TRBJ1-1, the CDR3 gives the full variable domain: DARVTQTPRHKVTEMGQEVTMRCQPILGHNTVFWYRQTMMQGLELLAYFRNRAPLDDSGMPKDRFSAEMPDATLATLKIQPSEPRDSAVYFCASGLGASGGYDTEAFFGQGTRLTVV.